This entry describes one TCR beta chain. Its antigen is undetermined. Sequencing used immunoSEQ multiplex PCR; TCRdb keeps in-frame clones, though not all of them. The sample shows about 59,000 clones, 78% of them seen only once. Time point described: baseline pretreatment blood. The treatment is: 15 Gy SBRT to primary tumor, nephrectomy 4 weeks later. After SBRT, blood was collected at 2 and 4 weeks, plus baseline. The tumor was a clear cell renal cell carcinoma. This record belongs to a study of radiation and T cells in renal cell carcinoma. Findings and caveats of the study: In blood, top tumor clones expanded by 2 weeks, shrinking by 4.

The CDR3 runs 13 residues. Germline CDR1 is SGHTA and CDR2 is FQGNSA. After removal of 4 bases from V and 8 bases from J, the junction contained 7 bases not matched to a gene. The origin of this receptor is a man in his 60s with renal cell carcinoma. The chain has TRBV7-2 and TRBJ1-2, with TRBD1 identical over 7 bases. This sample comprised blood, obtained from a patient whose treatment included radiotherapy and nephrectomy. For the CDR3, the DNA is TGTGCCAGCAGCTCGACAGGGTGGGAAGGCTACACCTTC. Protein sequence: CASSSTGWEGYTF.